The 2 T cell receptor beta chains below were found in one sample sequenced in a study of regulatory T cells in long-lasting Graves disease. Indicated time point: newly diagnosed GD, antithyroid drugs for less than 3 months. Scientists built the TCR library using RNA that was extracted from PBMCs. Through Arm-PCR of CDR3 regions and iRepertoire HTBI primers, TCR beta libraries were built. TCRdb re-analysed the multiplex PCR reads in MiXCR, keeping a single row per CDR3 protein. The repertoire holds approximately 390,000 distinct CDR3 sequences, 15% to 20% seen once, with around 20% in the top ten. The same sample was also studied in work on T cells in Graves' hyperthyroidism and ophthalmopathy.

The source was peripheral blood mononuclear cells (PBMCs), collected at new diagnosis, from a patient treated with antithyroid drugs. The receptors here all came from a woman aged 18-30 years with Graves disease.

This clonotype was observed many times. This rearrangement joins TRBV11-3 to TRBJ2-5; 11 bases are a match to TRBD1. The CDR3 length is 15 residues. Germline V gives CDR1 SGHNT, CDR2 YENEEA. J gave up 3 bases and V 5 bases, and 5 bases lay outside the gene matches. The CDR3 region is CASSRGQGEEETQYF. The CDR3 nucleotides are TGTGCCAGCAGCAGGGGACAGGGGGAGGAAGAGACCCAGTACTTC.

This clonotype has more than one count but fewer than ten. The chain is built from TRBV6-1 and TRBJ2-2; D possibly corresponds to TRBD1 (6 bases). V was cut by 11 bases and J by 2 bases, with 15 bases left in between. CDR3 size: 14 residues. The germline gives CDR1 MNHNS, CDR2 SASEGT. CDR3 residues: CAGKQGINTGELFF. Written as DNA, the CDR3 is TGTGCCGGCAAACAGGGAATTAACACCGGGGAGCTGTTTTTT.